This is a list of T cell receptor beta chains from one sample in a study of blood T cell repertoires in COVID-19. Profiling relied on immunoSEQ multiplex PCR, and the TCRdb table lists in-frame clones only, not all of them. The sample holds about 48,000 clones, over 75% seen once. The specimen was peripheral blood. Receptors originate from a woman aged 55-70 years with acute or convalescent COVID-19. The CDR3 runs from the conserved cysteine through the conserved F or W. D genes are given only for firm matches. Some rows mark clone size as missing; the rest say once, few, many or name a class of expanded clone.

size	D	V	J	CDR3	DNA
.	.	TRBV10-3	TRBJ2-1	CAISMLGGNEQFF	TGTGCCATCAGTATGCTAGGCGGCAATGAGCAGTTCTTC
.	.	TRBV7-9	TRBJ1-1	CASSGQNTEAFF	TGTGCCAGCAGCGGGCAGAACACTGAAGCTTTCTTT
once	.	TRBV11-3	TRBJ2-5	CASSTGSGETQYF	TGTGCCAGCAGTACAGGGTCGGGGGAGACCCAGTACTTC
.	TRBD1	TRBV11-2	TRBJ1-2	CASTDRVMDYGYTF	TGTGCCAGCACCGACAGGGTAATGGACTATGGCTACACCTTC
.	.	TRBV30	TRBJ1-3	CAWGEGNTIYF	TGTGCCTGGGGGGAGGGAAACACCATATATTTT
.	.	TRBV9	TRBJ2-7	CASSVGEGSAYEQYF	TGTGCCAGCAGCGTAGGCGAGGGTTCGGCCTACGAGCAGTACTTC
few	.	TRBV5-5	TRBJ1-6	CASSPRTGNSPLHF	TGTGCCAGCAGCCCACGGACGGGGAATTCACCCCTCCACTTT
.	TRBD2	TRBV10-3	TRBJ2-2	CAIPTTSGGENTGELFF	TGTGCCATCCCGACTACTAGCGGGGGTGAGAACACCGGGGAGCTGTTTTTT
.	.	TRBV12-3/TRBV12-4	TRBJ1-4	CASTPVMSEKLFF	TGTGCCAGCACCCCGGTAATGAGTGAAAAACTGTTTTTT
.	TRBD2	TRBV29-1	TRBJ2-1	CSVVGLAGTYNEQFF	TGCAGCGTCGTCGGACTAGCGGGGACCTACAATGAGCAGTTCTTC
.	TRBD1	TRBV19	TRBJ1-5	CASSVHRGQPQHF	TGTGCCAGTAGCGTTCACAGGGGCCAGCCCCAGCATTTT
.	TRBD2	TRBV5-1	TRBJ2-3	CASSVTGGLGRGTDTQYF	TGCGCCAGCAGCGTGACGGGAGGGTTGGGGAGAGGCACAGATACGCAGTATTTT
.	.	TRBV19	TRBJ1-2	CASSQQRNNYGYTF	TGTGCCAGTAGCCAACAGAGAAATAACTATGGCTACACCTTC
.	TRBD1	TRBV5-1	TRBJ1-2	CASSSMGQESYGYTF	TGCGCCAGCAGCTCAATGGGACAGGAGTCTTATGGCTACACCTTC
.	.	TRBV3-1/TRBV3-2	TRBJ1-1	CASSQGRAAFF	TGTGCCAGCAGCCAAGGCAGGGCTGCTTTCTTT
medium-sized	.	TRBV2	TRBJ1-6	CARGGPQVDSPLHF	TGTGCCAGAGGAGGTCCCCAGGTCGATTCACCCCTCCACTTT
.	.	TRBV5-5	TRBJ2-2	CASSLTEGELFF	TGTGCCAGCAGCCTAACTGAGGGGGAGCTGTTTTTT
.	.	TRBV18	TRBJ2-6	CASSPLTGPLGANVLTF	TGTGCCAGCTCACCACTGACAGGCCCCCTTGGGGCCAACGTCCTGACTTTC
.	.	TRBV5-4	TRBJ2-3	CASSLRGGPDTQYF	TGTGCCAGCAGCTTGAGGGGCGGCCCAGATACGCAGTATTTT
.	.	TRBV7-2	TRBJ1-1	CASSQDGGAGEAFF	TGTGCCAGCAGCCAGGACGGGGGAGCAGGTGAAGCTTTCTTT
.	.	TRBV5-4	TRBJ2-7	CASSLMGGSYEQYF	TGTGCCAGCAGCTTGATGGGGGGCTCCTACGAGCAGTACTTC
.	TRBD1	TRBV7-9	TRBJ2-2	CASQKGTGNTGELFF	TGTGCCAGTCAGAAAGGGACAGGGAACACCGGGGAGCTGTTTTTT
.	TRBD1	TRBV10-3	TRBJ2-4	CAISVDRGLDIQYF	TGTGCCATCAGTGTCGACAGGGGATTAGACATTCAGTACTTC
.	TRBD2	TRBV7-6	TRBJ2-3	CASSLGRLAGGVTDTQYF	TGTGCCAGCAGCTTAGGGCGGCTAGCGGGAGGGGTCACAGATACGCAGTATTTT
.	.	TRBV29-1	TRBJ1-2	CSVPEGFNYGYTF	TGCAGCGTACCCGAGGGCTTTAACTATGGCTACACCTTC
once	TRBD2	TRBV14	TRBJ2-3	CASSQLAGFTDTQYF	TGTGCCAGCAGCCAACTAGCGGGGTTCACAGATACGCAGTATTTT
.	TRBD1	TRBV4-1	TRBJ2-7	CASSQDGTGIYEQYF	TGCGCCAGCAGCCAAGATGGGACAGGGATTTACGAGCAGTACTTC
.	TRBD1	TRBV19	TRBJ1-2	CASESTGANYGYTF	TGTGCCAGTGAATCGACAGGGGCAAACTATGGCTACACCTTC
.	TRBD2	TRBV10-3	TRBJ2-5	CAVGGAGGGETQYF	TGTGCCGTCGGCGGAGCGGGGGGAGGGGAGACCCAGTACTTC
.	TRBD1	TRBV2	TRBJ1-6	CASIWGAGGYNSPLHF	TGTGCCAGCATCTGGGGGGCAGGGGGATATAATTCACCCCTCCACTTT
.	TRBD2	TRBV7-8	TRBJ2-7	CASSASGNPALEQYF	TGTGCCAGCAGCGCTAGCGGGAACCCCGCCCTCGAGCAGTACTTC
few	.	TRBV6-1	TRBJ2-3	CASSEAALGRTQYF	TGTGCCAGCAGTGAAGCAGCTCTAGGTCGTACGCAGTATTTT
.	.	TRBV27	TRBJ1-2	CASSLGRNYGYTF	TGTGCCAGCAGTTTGGGCAGGAACTATGGCTACACCTTC
.	TRBD1	TRBV5-8	TRBJ1-2	CASSFGGTGYLGGYTF	TGTGCCAGCAGCTTCGGTGGGACAGGGTACCTGGGGGGCTACACCTTC
.	TRBD2	TRBV11-2	TRBJ2-2	CASSLTSGPTGELFF	TGTGCCAGCAGCTTGACTAGCGGGCCCACCGGGGAGCTGTTTTTT
.	.	TRBV20-1	TRBJ1-2	CSASQGRRFYGYTF	TGCAGTGCTAGTCAGGGCAGGCGCTTCTATGGCTACACCTTC
.	.	TRBV6-5	TRBJ1-1	CASSPPTGWNTEAFF	TGTGCCAGCAGCCCGCCTACAGGGTGGAACACTGAAGCTTTCTTT
.	TRBD1	TRBV5-4	TRBJ2-1	CASSRAQDRTQVEQFF	TGTGCCAGCAGCAGGGCCCAGGACAGGACCCAGGTAGAGCAGTTCTTC
few	.	TRBV30	TRBJ1-2	CAWSSPGRANLKLYYGYTF	TGTGCCTGGAGTAGCCCCGGGCGGGCAAACCTTAAACTCTATTATGGCTACACCTTC
.	TRBD1	TRBV5-1	TRBJ1-1	CASSIRQGTNTEAFF	TGCGCCAGCAGCATACGACAGGGGACGAACACTGAAGCTTTCTTT
.	.	TRBV7-2	TRBJ2-2	CASSLRYPGNTGELFF	TGTGCCAGCAGCTTACGGTATCCGGGGAACACCGGGGAGCTGTTTTTT
.	.	TRBV19	TRBJ1-5	CASSDTGNQPQHF	TGTGCCAGTAGCGATACTGGCAATCAGCCCCAGCATTTT
once	TRBD2	TRBV2	TRBJ2-5	CASSIWGGGETQYF	TGTGCCAGCAGCATCTGGGGCGGGGGAGAGACCCAGTACTTC
.	.	TRBV3-1/TRBV3-2	TRBJ1-3	CASSQLQGTGNTIYF	TGTGCCAGCAGCCAACTACAGGGCACTGGAAACACCATATATTTT
.	.	TRBV7-2	TRBJ1-2	CASSAGRGYGYTF	TGTGCCAGCTCCGCAGGTAGGGGCTATGGCTACACCTTC
.	TRBD1	TRBV4-1	TRBJ1-2	CASSQDRDRAIGNYGYTF	TGCGCCAGCAGCCAAGATAGGGACAGGGCCATCGGTAACTATGGCTACACCTTC